This T cell receptor (beta chain) derives from a study of vaccination effects on CD4 cells after COVID-19. The wider study: Among convalescent patients, two provided samples 16 days and one week before vaccination.

Viral peptide pool expansion of antigen-specific CD4+ T cells preceded sequencing in the ViraFEST assay. Culture lasted around eleven days before CD4+ T cell isolation. SARS-CoV-2 infected the person between March and December 2020, as confirmed by PCR. As to this clone: Its specificity is not known.

Clones were sequenced by immunoSEQ multiplex PCR, and TCRdb holds only the in-frame ones, with some missing. The table includes around 30,000 clones, approximately 62% detected once. There are 14 residues in the CDR3. The junction had 4 bases not matched to a gene; V was cut back by 1 base and J by 5 bases. Looked up from germline, CDR1 is MGHDK and CDR2 is SYGVNS. General observations from the study: After vaccination, at late timepoints, clones induced by infection and by vaccine contracted markedly.

The source was CD4+ T cells from PBMCs cultured with SARS-CoV-2 spike peptides, collected before COVID-19 vaccination. J is TRBJ2-5 and V is TRBV25-1; TRBD1 aligns across 7 bases. This receptor was identified in a human donor who had a prior SARS-CoV-2 infection. In DNA, the CDR3 is TGTGCCAGCAGTGAATTAGGGGGCTCTGAGACCCAGTACTTC. This encodes CASSELGGSETQYF.